This T cell receptor (beta chain) was identified during a study of metastatic and nonmetastatic thyroid tumors. About the research overall: Comparison of repertoires was carried out across blood and tumor or nodule tissue from malignant and benign thyroid patients.

No treatment of any kind had been given to any patient before thyroid surgery. Germline CDR1 reads MDHEN; CDR2 reads SYDVKM. Trimming removed 8 bases from V and 1 base from J, with 12 bases in between. The CDR3 covers 14 residues. TCRdb re-called the PCR reads through MiXCR. The sample shows approximately 90,000 clones, roughly 13% of them seen only once. This clone was seen at least ten times. The sequenced sample was blood. The V call is TRBV28, the J call TRBJ1-5; D is unresolved. The clonotype comes from a female donor with papillary thyroid cancer or a benign thyroid nodule (not recorded which). Some clones in this sample may be carry-over from other donors' samples. CDR3 bases: TGTGCCAGCGCCCTCGGCCCAAGCAATCAGCCCCAGCATTTT. Its translation is CASALGPSNQPQHF.